What follows are 24 T cell receptor beta chains derived from one specimen sequenced in a study of blood T cell repertoires in COVID-19. Only in-frame clones appear in the TCRdb table, and some are missing; sequencing was by immunoSEQ multiplex PCR. Found here are 200,000 to 300,000 clones, around 89% of them singletons; the top ten hold 1% to 1.5%. Sample: PBMCs or T cells enriched from blood (not recorded which). The receptors shown here come from a woman aged 40 to 55 with acute COVID-19.

CDR3 DNA: TGTGCCAGTAGTATATCAGGGACAGACAATGAAGCTTTCTTT. Protein: CASSISGTDNEAFF. V usage is TRBV19 and J usage is TRBJ1-1; 7 positions match TRBD1. The CDR3 has 14 amino acids. CDR1 is LNHDA, CDR2 SQIVND, per germline (reference sequence). The junction had 7 bases not matched to a gene; V was cut back by 2 bases and J by 7 bases.

This clone was recorded once. The chain is built from TRBV5-4 and TRBJ1-4; 8 nucleotides line up with TRBD1. Trimming removed 4 bases from V and 8 bases from J; junction bases left unmatched: 10. CDR1 and CDR2 (germline): SGHNT, YYREEE (reference sequence). The CDR3 contains 15 residues. The CDR3 nucleotides read TGTGCCAGCAGCGCATCTCAGGGGGCTGGAGAAAAACTGTTTTTT. This gives the protein CASSASQGAGEKLFF.

V usage is TRBV5-1 and J usage is TRBJ1-4; D unclear. CDR1 is SGHRS, CDR2 YFSETQ, per germline. The V gene lost 0 bases and the J gene lost 2 bases, with 5 bases spanning the gap. The CDR3 sequence is 14 residues long. CDR3 DNA: TGCGCCAGCAGCTTGGACGGTACTAATGAAAAACTGTTTTTT. Its translation: CASSLDGTNEKLFF.

The V and J genes are TRBV27 and TRBJ1-2; D gene ambiguous. This CDR3 has 13 amino acids. From germline, CDR1 is MNHEY and CDR2 SMNVEV (reference sequence). V shed 5 bases and J shed 13 bases, with 20 bases lying between them. CDR3 bases: TGTGCCAGCAGTCCAGCCGACCACTACTCCCCCACCTTC. Amino acid sequence: CASSPADHYSPTF.

J is TRBJ1-1 and V is TRBV7-9, with 10 bases aligning to TRBD1. This CDR3 is 14 amino acids long. Germline V gives CDR1 SEHNR, CDR2 FQNEAQ (reference sequence). Trimming took 5 bases from V and 4 from J; bases not matched to a gene: 4. CDR3 protein: CASSGDRGPTEAFF. CDR3 sequence (DNA): TGTGCCAGCAGCGGAGACAGGGGGCCCACTGAAGCTTTCTTT.

The chain is built from TRBV7-2 and TRBJ2-3; perhaps TRBD1 as D (6 bases). The CDR3 consists of 15 residues. Trimming cost V 5 bases and J 3 bases, with 15 bases left between them. Per germline, CDR1 SGHTA and CDR2 FQGNSA. Written as DNA, the CDR3 is TGTGCCAGCAGCCAAGTAGGGGGAAAAACAGATACGCAGTATTTT. Translating gives CASSQVGGKTDTQYF.

V usage is TRBV11-2 and J usage is TRBJ1-4; the D gene is possibly TRBD1 (6 bases). CDR3 length: 18 amino acids. Trimming left V 5 bases short and J 4 bases short, with 23 bases between. CDR1 SGHAT and CDR2 FQNNGV come from the germline V gene. CDR3 in DNA: TGTGCCAGCAGCCCGAAGACAGGCCAACGCTCCATTAATGAAAAACTGTTTTTT. It translates to CASSPKTGQRSINEKLFF.

This clone appeared a single time. The chain is built from TRBV11-3 and TRBJ2-7; a weak D match, TRBD1 (6 bases). CDR3 length equals 14 residues. With 5 bases removed from V and 2 bases from J, the gap between germline ends came to 13 bases. Looked up from germline, CDR1 is SGHNT and CDR2 is YENEEA. Here the CDR3 reads CASSLTSGAYEQYV. The CDR3 coding sequence is TGTGCCAGCAGCCTGACTTCAGGGGCCTACGAGCAGTACGTC.

The J gene is TRBJ2-7, the V gene TRBV7-2, with 8 bases identical to TRBD1. V was pared by 3 bases and J by 3 bases, with 1 base of the junction left unmatched. The germline V gene has CDR1 SGHTA and CDR2 FQGNSA. The CDR3 has 13 amino acids. This CDR3 is CASSFDRGYEQYV. The CDR3 DNA is TGTGCCAGCAGCTTTGACAGGGGCTACGAGCAGTACGTC.

The rearrangement joins TRBV5-6 to TRBJ1-2; possibly TRBD1 for D (6 bases). The germline V gene has CDR1 SGHDT and CDR2 YYEEEE. The CDR3 is 13 residues long. Trimming removed 4 bases at V and 4 bases at J, with 11 bases between. The DNA of the CDR3 is TGTGCCAGCAGCGTTGGGGGCAGCTATGGCTACACCTTC. Translated, it gives CASSVGGSYGYTF.

The chain has TRBV19 and TRBJ1-5; the match to TRBD1 covers 11 bases. J gave up 1 base and V 5 bases, and 7 bases lay outside the gene matches. CDR1 and CDR2 from the germline V gene are LNHDA and SQIVND (reference sequence). There are 17 residues in the CDR3. In nucleotides, the CDR3 is TGTGCCAGTAGTCCCACCGGGACAGGGGGAAGCAATCAGCCCCAGCATTTT. Its translation is CASSPTGTGGSNQPQHF.

The chain recombines TRBV4-1 with TRBJ1-5; the D gene is possibly TRBD1 (5 bases). V lost 0 bases and J 5 bases, leaving 14 bases between the germline ends. This CDR3 has 16 residues. Per germline, CDR1 MGHRA and CDR2 YSYEKL. CDR3: CASSQDGFGGDQPQHF. The CDR3 region has the DNA TGCGCCAGCAGCCAAGATGGTTTTGGGGGGGATCAGCCCCAGCATTTT.

This chain links TRBV14 with TRBJ1-1; the D gene is possibly TRBD1 (5 bases). Per the germline V gene, CDR1 is SGHDN and CDR2 is FVKESK. CDR3 length: 15 residues. V was clipped by 2 bases and J by 2 bases, with 12 bases between them. The CDR3 DNA reads TGTGCCAGCAGCCAAATCAGGGTGCGTAACACTGAAGCTTTCTTT. Translating it yields CASSQIRVRNTEAFF.

This clone was detected once. The V call is TRBV5-4, the J call TRBJ2-7, with TRBD1 as a possible D gene (5 bases). The CDR3 sequence is 14 residues long. Germline-derived CDR1 and CDR2 are SGHNT and YYREEE (reference sequence). The V gene lost 1 base and the J gene lost 5 bases, with 13 bases spanning the gap. CDR3 bases: TGTGCCAGCAGCTTGCCAGGGCCCCGGGACGAGCAGTACTTC. Its translation: CASSLPGPRDEQYF.

The chain carries TRBV27 and TRBJ1-1; D is undetermined. Per germline, CDR1 MNHEY and CDR2 SMNVEV (reference sequence). This CDR3 spans 14 amino acids. V was clipped by 6 bases and J by 0 bases, with 11 bases between them. CDR3 nucleotides: TGTGCCAGCAGCTCTGGGCAGATGAACACTGAAGCTTTCTTT. It encodes CASSSGQMNTEAFF.

This chain connects TRBV6-5 to TRBJ1-2, with D unclear. V was pared by 4 bases and J by 0 bases, with 12 bases between. Germline loops: CDR1 MNHEY, CDR2 SVGAGI. This CDR3 region has 15 residues. The CDR3, as DNA: TGTGCCAGCAGTTTGGGCTACAGAGCTAACTATGGCTACACCTTC. This gives the protein CASSLGYRANYGYTF.

The chain has TRBV9 and TRBJ1-6; a possible D gene is TRBD1 (5 bases). This CDR3 region has 14 residues. The germline gives CDR1 SGDLS, CDR2 YYNGEE. The ends were cut back, 3 bases at V and 7 bases at J, with 11 bases in the middle. The CDR3 region has the DNA TGTGCCAGCAGCGCCTCAGGGTGGAATTCACCCCTCCACTTT. It specifies CASSASGWNSPLHF.

Only a few counts were recorded for this clone. The V gene is TRBV5-4, the J gene TRBJ1-3; 9 bases fit TRBD1. The CDR3 length is 18 residues. Unmatched junction bases numbered 13, after V lost 4 bases and J lost 2 bases. CDR1 SGHNT and CDR2 YYREEE come from the germline V gene (reference sequence). Here the CDR3 reads CASSTPTGGSITGNTIYF. Here the CDR3 DNA reads TGTGCCAGCAGCACCCCGACAGGGGGGAGTATTACTGGAAACACCATATATTTT.

The rearrangement uses TRBV9 and TRBJ1-1, with a tentative D call TRBD1 (5 bases). The CDR3 covers 16 residues. Looked up from germline, CDR1 is SGDLS and CDR2 is YYNGEE. Trimming removed 0 bases from V and 4 bases from J, with 16 bases in between. CDR3 bases: TGTGCCAGCAGCGTAGCTACGCAGGGAGGGGCCACTGAAGCTTTCTTT. Amino acids: CASSVATQGGATEAFF.

The rearrangement links TRBV30 to TRBJ1-4; TRBD1 agrees at 12 bases. The CDR3 loop spans 16 amino acids. From germline, CDR1 is GTSNPN and CDR2 SVGIG (reference sequence). Trimming removed 3 bases from V and 8 bases from J; junction bases left unmatched: 10. As DNA, the CDR3 is TGTGCCTGGAGGAGGCGGGACAGGGGGCTTGGGGAAAAACTGTTTTTT. This sequence encodes CAWRRRDRGLGEKLFF.

The chain joins TRBV24-1 to TRBJ2-2; TRBD1 matches at 7 bases. Germline-derived CDR1 and CDR2 are KGHDR and SFDVKD. The CDR3 has 15 residues. V trimming: 4 bases; J trimming: 5 bases; junction bases outside the gene matches: 6. The DNA of the CDR3 is TGTGCCACCAGTGAGTTAACAGGGGAGACCGGGGAGCTGTTTTTT. Encoded protein: CATSELTGETGELFF.

This sequence joins TRBV11-2 and TRBJ2-5; D is unclear. The germline CDR1 and CDR2 sequences are SGHAT and FQNNGV. The CDR3 length is 11 residues. V was trimmed by 3 bases and J by 4 bases, leaving 3 bases between them. This CDR3 is CASSFRETQYF. CDR3 bases: TGTGCCAGCAGCTTTAGAGAGACCCAGTACTTC.

This rearrangement joins TRBV19 to TRBJ1-2, with a possible D match to TRBD1 (6 bases). Trimming stripped 7 bases from V and 0 bases from J, with 18 bases between. Germline lookup yields CDR1 LNHDA and CDR2 SQIVND (reference sequence). The length of the CDR3 is 16 residues. This CDR3 is CASTDGQLPPNYGYTF. The CDR3 nucleotides read TGTGCCAGTACCGATGGACAGCTCCCTCCTAACTATGGCTACACCTTC.

The chain recombines TRBV6-4 with TRBJ2-1; 8 nucleotides agree with TRBD2. The germline CDR1 and CDR2 sequences are MRHNA and SNTAGT. The junction had 4 bases not matched to a gene; V was cut back by 2 bases and J by 4 bases. This CDR3 has 15 residues. CDR3 nucleotides: TGTGCCAGCAGTGACGAACCGGGAGGGTACAATGAGCAGTTCTTC. It is translated as CASSDEPGGYNEQFF.